These 27 T cell receptor beta chains came from one sample sequenced in a study of vaccination and CD4 T cells after COVID-19. Documented treatment: 10-day PBMC culture with coronavirus spike peptide pools or control peptides (ViraFEST assay). Their recognized antigens are unknown. Oncomine TCR Beta short-read sequencing was applied to DNA from cultured CD4+ T cells. TCRdb redid the calling of the PCR reads with MiXCR, one entry per CDR3 protein. The sample includes around 20,000 distinct CDR3 sequences, over 40% of them seen just once. The sequencing sample was made of CD4+ T cells from blood, cultured in vitro. The source is a human donor who had recovered from COVID-19.

This clonotype has more than one count but fewer than ten. The chain links TRBV20-1 to TRBJ2-7, with 10 bases lining up with TRBD1. After removal of 6 bases from V and 5 bases from J, the junction contained 4 bases not matched to a gene. The CDR3 is 12 amino acids. CDR1 and CDR2 from the germline V gene are DFQATT and SNEGSKA (reference sequence). For the CDR3, the DNA is TGCAGTGCCTCCGGGACAGGGGACGAGCAGTACTTC. Its translation: CSASGTGDEQYF.

The rearrangement uses TRBV18 and TRBJ2-2; the D is unclear. V was cut by 2 bases and J by 1 base, with 5 bases left in between. Germline CDR1 is KGHSH and CDR2 is LQKENI. This CDR3 has 14 residues. This CDR3 is CASSPALNTGELFF. Written as DNA, the CDR3 is TGTGCCAGCTCACCAGCACTGAACACCGGGGAGCTGTTTTTT.

The J gene is TRBJ2-1, the V gene TRBV30; possible D gene TRBD1, 5 bases. The V gene lost 1 base and the J gene lost 5 bases, with 6 bases spanning the gap. This CDR3 region has 12 residues. Germline CDR1 is GTSNPN and CDR2 is SVGIG (reference sequence). The CDR3 is CAWSADNNEQFF. CDR3 nucleotides: TGTGCCTGGAGTGCGGACAACAATGAGCAGTTCTTC.

The chain carries TRBV28 and TRBJ1-1; D is unclear. The CDR3 is 13 residues long. CDR1 MDHEN and CDR2 SYDVKM come from the germline V gene. Trimming removed 3 bases from V and 1 base from J, with 6 bases in between. CDR3 nucleotides: TGTGCCAGCAGTTTTCGTAGGAACACTGAAGCTTTCTTT. Translation: CASSFRRNTEAFF.

This clonotype was counted only a few times. This chain joins TRBV24-1 and TRBJ1-1; D is perhaps TRBD1 (5 bases). Trimming cost V 9 bases and J 4 bases, with 23 bases left between them. The germline CDR1 and CDR2 sequences are KGHDR and SFDVKD. This CDR3 is built from 16 residues. CDR3 region: CATQSRAPRGGTEAFF. The CDR3 DNA reads TGTGCCACCCAAAGCCGGGCCCCCCGGGGGGGCACTGAAGCTTTCTTT.

The rearrangement joins TRBV7-9 to TRBJ2-3; tentative D call: TRBD2 (5 bases). The CDR3 length is 14 residues. Germline CDR1 reads SEHNR; CDR2 reads FQNEAQ (reference sequence). The ends were cut back, 1 base at V and 0 bases at J, with 5 bases in the middle. The CDR3 here is CASSLGTSTDTQYF. For the CDR3, the DNA is TGTGCCAGCAGCTTAGGGACTAGCACAGATACGCAGTATTTT.

This chain uses TRBV24-1 with TRBJ2-3, with 7 bases lining up with TRBD1. The germline CDR1 and CDR2 sequences are KGHDR and SFDVKD. This CDR3 is built from 15 residues. V lost 2 bases and J lost 6; bases outside the gene matches: 7. The CDR3 region has the DNA TGTGCCACCAGTGATTCATCCGACAGGGATGATACGCAGTATTTT. It encodes CATSDSSDRDDTQYF.

This chain uses TRBV12-3 or TRBV12-4 with TRBJ2-3, with 9 bases fitting TRBD2. V trimming: 4 bases; J trimming: 4 bases; junction bases outside the gene matches: 6. The CDR3 runs 15 residues. CDR3 in DNA: TGTGCCAGCAGTTCCTCAAGACTAGCGGCAGATACGCAGTATTTT. Translation: CASSSSRLAADTQYF.

Only one count was recorded for this clonotype. The genes are TRBV19 and TRBJ2-7; 9 bases are shared with TRBD1. The germline V gene encodes CDR1 LNHDA and CDR2 SQIVND (reference sequence). This CDR3 is built from 13 residues. The V gene end was trimmed by 6 bases and the J gene end by 5 bases; junction bases not matched to a gene: 5. The CDR3 nucleotides read TGTGCCAGTAGGAGGACAGGGGAGGACGAGCAGTACTTC. Encoded protein: CASRRTGEDEQYF.

This clonotype was seen a few times. CDR3 protein: CASSPRAAEHTIYF. In nucleotides, the CDR3 is TGTGCCAGCAGTCCCCGGGCAGCGGAGCACACCATATATTTT. The V and J genes are TRBV12-3 or TRBV12-4 and TRBJ1-3, with D unclear. The CDR3 extends over 14 amino acids. The V end was cut by 5 bases, the J end by 8 bases, with 16 bases between.

This clonotype was detected a few times. This chain links TRBV12-1 with TRBJ2-5. TRBV12-1 corresponds to a pseudogene. CDR3 length: 14 residues. CDR3 sequence reads: CASSFVGSMETQYF. CDR3 nucleotide sequence: TGTGCCAGCAGCTTTGTGGGTAGTATGGAGACCCAGTACTTC.

The table lists this clonotype with a count of one. The genes are TRBV12-3 or TRBV12-4 and TRBJ2-3; D is unresolved. The CDR3 has 15 amino acids. Between the trimmed V and J ends, which lost 5 bases and 0 bases, there was a span of 12 bases. CDR3 region: CASSIIPDSTDTQYF. The CDR3 coding sequence is TGTGCCAGCAGTATAATCCCCGACAGCACAGATACGCAGTATTTT.

The chain carries TRBV20-1 and TRBJ2-3, with 13 bases lining up with TRBD2. Germline V gene lookup returns CDR1 DFQATT and CDR2 SNEGSKA (reference sequence). The CDR3 has 17 amino acids. The V and J ends lost 6 bases and 2 bases, in that order; junction bases with no gene match: 11. CDR3 residues: CSADDGTSGEFTDTQYF. DNA for the CDR3: TGCAGTGCCGATGACGGGACTAGCGGGGAGTTCACAGATACGCAGTATTTT.

This sequence joins TRBV30 and TRBJ1-2; D is unresolved. The V gene lost 0 bases and the J gene lost 2 bases, with 4 bases spanning the gap. The CDR3 is 12 residues long. Germline CDR1 GTSNPN, CDR2 SVGIG (reference sequence). The CDR3 DNA reads as TGTGCCTGGAGTGTACTCAACTATGGCTACACCTTC. As protein: CAWSVLNYGYTF.

Only one count was recorded for this clonotype. The chain recombines TRBV7-4 with TRBJ2-1; TRBD1 matches 9 bases. This CDR3 comprises 14 residues. The germline V gene has CDR1 SGHVT and CDR2 SQSDAQ. The J segment lost 10 bases and the V segment lost 5 bases, leaving 9 bases of the junction unmatched. Here the CDR3 reads CASSLGTGMGEQFF. Here the CDR3 DNA reads TGTGCCAGCAGCCTGGGGACAGGGATGGGGGAGCAGTTCTTC.

This clonotype was seen only a few times. The V gene is TRBV10-3, the J gene TRBJ1-5, with D possibly being TRBD1 (5 bases). V lost 4 bases and J lost 1, with 11 bases in between. Per the germline V gene, CDR1 is ENHRY and CDR2 is SYGVKD. The CDR3 extends over 15 amino acids. In DNA form, the CDR3 reads TGTGCCATCAGTGCCGCAGGGACGAGCAATCAGCCCCAGCATTTT. Translation gives CAISAAGTSNQPQHF.

This clonotype was detected a few times. The chain uses TRBV2 and TRBJ1-1; a possible D gene is TRBD1 (6 bases). Trimming removed 6 bases at V and 6 bases at J, with 14 bases between. The germline V gene encodes CDR1 SNHLY and CDR2 FYNNEI. The CDR3 extends over 13 amino acids. CDR3 bases: TGTGCCAGCAGCAACAGGGATTTCGCTGAAGCTTTCTTT. It codes for CASSNRDFAEAFF. Complete variable domain (other parts from reference TRBV2 and TRBJ1-1): EPEVTQTPSHQVTQMGQEVILRCVPISNHLYFYWYRQILGQKVEFLVSFYNNEISEKSEIFDDQFSVERPDGSNFTLKIRSTKLEDSAMYFCASSNRDFAEAFFGQGTRLTVV.

The chain employs TRBV28 and TRBJ1-3; 11 nucleotides align to TRBD1. The germline CDR1 and CDR2 sequences are MDHEN and SYDVKM. This CDR3 spans 17 amino acids. V dropped 4 bases and J dropped 4; count of bases not matched to a gene: 9. In DNA form, the CDR3 reads TGTGCCAGCAGTTGGACGGGACAGGGGGTTATGGGAAACACCATATATTTT. It translates to CASSWTGQGVMGNTIYF.

The gene calls are TRBV7-2 and TRBJ1-5; no clear D gene. The V gene lost 1 base and the J gene lost 3 bases, with 7 bases spanning the gap. Germline CDR1 is SGHTA and CDR2 is FQGNSA. This CDR3 contains 14 residues. CDR3 region: CTSSLVGLNQPQHF. In DNA form, the CDR3 reads TGTACCAGCAGCTTAGTTGGTCTCAATCAGCCCCAGCATTTT.

This clonotype was detected only a few times. V and J are TRBV30 and TRBJ1-6; 7 bases match TRBD1. CDR1 is GTSNPN and CDR2 is SVGIG in the germline V gene (reference sequence). J lost 8 bases, V lost 1 base, and 5 bases had no gene match. The CDR3 length is 14 residues. The CDR3 is CAWSAGTAHSPLHF. The CDR3 DNA follows: TGTGCCTGGAGTGCGGGGACAGCTCATTCACCCCTCCACTTT.

The CDR3 region is CASKGMGSEVDTQYF. Here the CDR3 DNA reads TGTGCCAGTAAGGGGATGGGATCCGAGGTCGATACGCAGTATTTT. The gene calls are TRBV19 and TRBJ2-3, with D perhaps matching TRBD1 (5 bases). This CDR3 region has 15 residues. Germline V gene lookup returns CDR1 LNHDA and CDR2 SQIVND (reference sequence). The V end lost 7 bases, the J end lost 6 bases, and 20 bases lay between the germline ends.

This clonotype was observed a few times. This chain uses TRBV27 with TRBJ1-6; a weak D match, TRBD1 (5 bases). Germline V CDR1 and CDR2: MNHEY, SMNVEV (reference sequence). The CDR3 covers 15 residues. The V and J ends lost 4 bases and 8 bases respectively, with 15 bases between them. CDR3 protein: CASSSESRAHSPLHF. The DNA for the CDR3 is TGTGCCAGCAGTTCTGAGTCCAGGGCACATTCACCCCTCCACTTT.

This chain uses TRBV25-1 with TRBJ1-5; maybe TRBD1 (6 bases). Trimming left V 5 bases short and J 6 bases short, with 11 bases between. The V gene's germline CDR1 is MGHDK and CDR2 SYGVNS. There are 13 residues in the CDR3. DNA for the CDR3: TGTGCCAGCAGTCCGGACAGTCTTCAGCCCCAGCATTTT. Encoded protein: CASSPDSLQPQHF.

The gene calls are TRBV7-9 and TRBJ2-1; weak D call: TRBD1 (5 bases). The CDR3 is made up of 13 amino acids. Trimming stripped 3 bases from V and 8 bases from J, with 11 bases between. Germline CDR1 and CDR2: SEHNR and FQNEAQ (reference sequence). For the CDR3, the DNA is TGTGCCAGCAGCTTCCGCAGGGTTGATGAGCAGTTCTTC. Protein product: CASSFRRVDEQFF.

This clonotype has only a few counts. The rearrangement joins TRBV10-1 to TRBJ1-2; possible D gene TRBD1, 6 bases. The CDR3 runs 14 residues. Germline CDR1 WNHNN, CDR2 SYGVQD (reference sequence). The ends were cut back, 8 bases at V and 3 bases at J, with 16 bases in the middle. This CDR3 reads CASPGGGKDYGYTF. CDR3 sequence (DNA): TGCGCCAGCCCGGGAGGGGGAAAAGACTATGGCTACACCTTC.

V usage is TRBV19 and J usage is TRBJ2-2, with D possibly being TRBD1 or TRBD2 (5 bases each). The V gene lost 8 bases and the J gene lost 7 bases, with 17 bases spanning the gap. Germline V lookup: CDR1 LNHDA, CDR2 SQIVND (reference sequence). This CDR3 has 14 amino acids. For the CDR3, the DNA is TGTGCCAGTGGTTACCAGGGACCCGGCGGGGAGCTGTTTTTT. It yields the protein CASGYQGPGGELFF.

The chain joins TRBV2 to TRBJ1-1; tentatively, D is TRBD1 (5 bases). Germline CDR1 is SNHLY and CDR2 is FYNNEI. The V gene lost 9 bases and the J gene lost 1 base, with 21 bases spanning the gap. CDR3 length: 16 amino acids. CDR3 amino acids: CASRGGYGGENTEAFF. The CDR3 region has the DNA TGTGCCAGTAGGGGAGGATACGGAGGAGAGAACACTGAAGCTTTCTTT. Filled out from reference TRBV2 and TRBJ1-1, the complete variable domain reads EPEVTQTPSHQVTQMGQEVILRCVPISNHLYFYWYRQILGQKVEFLVSFYNNEISEKSEIFDDQFSVERPDGSNFTLKIRSTKLEDSAMYFCASRGGYGGENTEAFFGQGTRLTVV.